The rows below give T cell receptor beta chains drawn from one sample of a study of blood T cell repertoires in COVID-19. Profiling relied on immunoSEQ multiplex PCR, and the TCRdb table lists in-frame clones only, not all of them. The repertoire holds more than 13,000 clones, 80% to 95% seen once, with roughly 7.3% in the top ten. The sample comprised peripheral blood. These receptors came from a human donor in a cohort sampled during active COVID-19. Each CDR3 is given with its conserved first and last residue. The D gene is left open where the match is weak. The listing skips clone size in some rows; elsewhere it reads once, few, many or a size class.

TGTGCCAGCAGTTTATCCGGGACAGGGAGGGATGATTCACCCCTCCACTTT,CASSLSGTGRDDSPLHF,TRBD1,NA,TRBJ1-6,TRBV28
TGTGCCAGCAGTGAGGGAGGGGTCATTCAGTACTTC,CASSEGGVIQYF,TRBD2,NA,TRBJ2-4,TRBV2
TGTGCCAGCAGTGAAGCGGGGACAGGGTATTGGGATGAAAAACTGTTTTTT,CASSEAGTGYWDEKLFF,TRBD1,NA,TRBJ1-4,TRBV6-1
TGTGCCAGCAGCCAAGAGGGGAGCCCGTTGAGCACAGATACGCAGTATTTT,CASSQEGSPLSTDTQYF,NA,NA,TRBJ2-3,TRBV14
TGTGCCAGCAGCTTCCAGGGGGCTAACTATGGCTACACCTTC,CASSFQGANYGYTF,TRBD1,few,TRBJ1-2,TRBV7-8
TGTGCCAGCAGCTCAAGTAGCGGGGGGGCCGGCGAGACCCAGTACTTC,CASSSSSGGAGETQYF,TRBD2,few,TRBJ2-5,TRBV5-5
TGTGCCAGCAGCTCCCAGGTACAGTCGGAGACCCAGTACTTC,CASSSQVQSETQYF,NA,once,TRBJ2-5,TRBV11-3
TGTGCCAGCAGTGTAAACAGGCCAGATACGCAGTATTTT,CASSVNRPDTQYF,NA,once,TRBJ2-3,TRBV25-1
TGCGCCAGCAGTGGTGGCGGGAGCACAGATACGCAGTATTTT,CASSGGGSTDTQYF,NA,NA,TRBJ2-3,TRBV10-1
TGTGCCAGCAGCAGAAGGCAGGGGGAGGATGGCTACACCTTC,CASSRRQGEDGYTF,TRBD1,NA,TRBJ1-2,TRBV6-5
TGTGCCACCAGCAGAGATGCGGGCGGCACCAAAGAGACCCAGTACTTC,CATSRDAGGTKETQYF,NA,NA,TRBJ2-5,TRBV15
TGTGCCAGCAGTCCCCTCGGCTCCAGGGGGTATGGCTACACCTTC,CASSPLGSRGYGYTF,TRBD1,NA,TRBJ1-2,TRBV27
TGTGCCAGCTCACCACCCCCGGGACAGGGAAATTCACCCCTCCACTTT,CASSPPPGQGNSPLHF,TRBD1,NA,TRBJ1-6,TRBV18
TGTGCCAGCAGCCTGGCCGGGTTCGCTGGGGCCAACGTCCTGACTTTC,CASSLAGFAGANVLTF,NA,NA,TRBJ2-6,TRBV3-1/TRBV3-2
TGCGCCAGCAGCCGAGGACAGGGGGCGAGGACAGATACGCAGTATTTT,CASSRGQGARTDTQYF,TRBD1,NA,TRBJ2-3,TRBV4-1
TGTGCCAGCAGTCCCCCCCGACAGACAATCTCTGGAAACACCATATATTTT,CASSPPRQTISGNTIYF,NA,NA,TRBJ1-3,TRBV7-6
TGTGCCAGCAGTCAGACAGGGGAATACGGTCAGCCCCAGCATTTT,CASSQTGEYGQPQHF,TRBD1,few,TRBJ1-5,TRBV3-1/TRBV3-2
TGTGCCAGCAGTGATCGAGCGGTGGTACTTAGGAGCTCCTACAATGAGCAGTTCTTC,CASSDRAVVLRSSYNEQFF,NA,NA,TRBJ2-1,TRBV6-1
TGTGCCAGCAGCTTGGGGCAGGGGGCCGACCAAGAGACCCAGTACTTC,CASSLGQGADQETQYF,TRBD1,once,TRBJ2-5,TRBV5-8
TGTGCCAGCAGCCTTCCGACAGCCGGAGGGGCAGATACGCAGTATTTT,CASSLPTAGGADTQYF,NA,NA,TRBJ2-3,TRBV13
TGTGCCAGTAGTAATAGCGGGACCGGCGAGCAGTACTTC,CASSNSGTGEQYF,TRBD2,NA,TRBJ2-7,TRBV19
TGTGCCAGCAGATTCGGCGGGAACGAGCAGTACTTC,CASRFGGNEQYF,NA,NA,TRBJ2-7,TRBV6-5
TGTGCCAGCAGCCATCTCTTCGGGACAGACTATGGCTACACCTTC,CASSHLFGTDYGYTF,TRBD1,NA,TRBJ1-2,TRBV3-1/TRBV3-2
TGTGCCAGCAGCCAAGATAGGGACTCTGGGCGCTATGGCTACACCTTC,CASSQDRDSGRYGYTF,NA,NA,TRBJ1-2,TRBV3-1/TRBV3-2
TGTGCCAGCAGATCCGGACAGGGGCACGAGCAGTACTTC,CASRSGQGHEQYF,TRBD1,NA,TRBJ2-7,TRBV6-5
TGTGCCAGCAGTAACCGACAGGGCAGGAGCGAGCAGTACTTC,CASSNRQGRSEQYF,TRBD1,NA,TRBJ2-7,TRBV6-6
TGTGCCAGCAGCTTTCCCGCGGAAGAGACCCAGTACTTC,CASSFPAEETQYF,NA,NA,TRBJ2-5,TRBV7-9
TGTGCCAGCAGCCCCGGGGTAAACGAAAAACTGTTTTTT,CASSPGVNEKLFF,NA,once,TRBJ1-4,TRBV6-5
TGCGCCAGCAGCTTGGGGCAGACAAATTCACCCCTCCACTTT,CASSLGQTNSPLHF,NA,NA,TRBJ1-6,TRBV5-1